This paragraph reports one TCR beta chain. The table lists this clone with a few counts. It lacks a known antigen. Base quality data are lacking; no much larger clone is found one base away. The source of the sample is a study of blood T cell repertoires in COVID-19 (TCRdb year 2020). In terms of the full investigation: Samples covering the acute and convalescent phases of COVID-19 were provided by collaborators in the United States, Italy and Spain. The prospective study material was composed of cDNA or gDNA derived from T cells, B-cell-depleted T cells, or PBMCs. Deeply sampled blood TCRbeta repertoires from subjects exposed to, actively infected with, or recovered from COVID-19 were included in the dataset. The repertoires were released in a freely available public database intended as a resource for research on the immune response to SARS-CoV-2. Samples came from the ongoing ImmuneRACE study (first 160 participants) plus 1,254 subjects from 6 global collaborators. The sample metadata nearly always contained a de-identified subject ID, COVID-19 status, age in years and sex. Where HLA class I and class II types were available, the types were taken from metadata supplied by the sample provider, not from assay-based typing. Study-wide findings and limitations: The amount of clinical and demographic metadata varied by source and participant and was provided uncurated.

The immunoSEQ Assay, a bias-controlled multiplex PCR, was used to amplify TCRbeta CDR3 regions from genomic DNA. Regarding the original processing steps: The number of nucleated cells in each sample was estimated from the amplification of reference gene primers within the assay. To quantify the absolute abundance of each unique TCRbeta CDR3 rearrangement, sequence reads were collapsed and filtered. Productive Simpson clonality was computed per sample as the square root of Simpson's diversity index over productive rearrangements. In TCRdb, the immuneACCESS table is reduced to in-frame sequences with V and J assigned. These tables do not hold every clone; where another copy was compared, an unresolved V gene accounts for under half, and the others remain unexplained. V, J and clone size are taken as reported in that table, and D and trimming were inferred from the DNA itself. The sample has some 450,000 clones on record, more than 70% of them singletons. In total, the top ten clones hold around 12% of the sample.

Trimming removed 3 bases from V and 4 bases from J, leaving 13 bases between the germline ends. Reading from cysteine to phenylalanine, the CDR3 counts 15 amino acids. The read is trimmed to its CDR3 DNA, 45 bases read in frame from base 1. As encoded in the germline V gene, CDR1 is LGHNT while CDR2 is FRNRAP. In Seattle, one collaborating source enrolled patients while the infection was active and tracked those patients longitudinally over the course of disease. Collaborating institutions collected whole blood in K2EDTA tubes following their own protocols. For TCRbeta analysis, collaborator samples were shipped as frozen whole blood, as isolated PBMCs, or as DNA extracted from either sample type.

The receptor was derived from a woman aged 50 to 60 with COVID-19, enrolled during active disease. The material sequenced was peripheral blood. The V and J genes are TRBV12-5 and TRBJ1-5; a tentative D match to TRBD1 spans 5 bases. This receptor carries the CDR3 CASGFGATSNQPQHF. The DNA sequence follows: TGTGCTAGTGGTTTTGGGGCAACTTCGAATCAGCCCCAGCATTTT. With the portions outside the CDR3 filled from the reference TRBV12-5 and TRBJ1-5 genes, the complete variable region becomes DARVTQTPRHKVTEMGQEVTMRCQPILGHNTVFWYRQTMMQGLELLAYFRNRAPLDDSGMPKDRFSAEMPDATLATLKIQPSEPRDSAVYFCASGFGATSNQPQHFGDGTRLSIL.